The 2 T cell receptor beta chains reported below all come from one sample, sequenced in a study of blood T cell repertoires in COVID-19. Clones were sequenced by immunoSEQ multiplex PCR, and TCRdb holds only the in-frame ones, with some missing. The data show about 140,000 clones, approximately 81% seen once. Sequenced input: PBMCs or T cells enriched from blood (not recorded which). All receptors derive from a man between 35 and 55 years old with acute COVID-19.

The chain carries TRBV18 and TRBJ1-1, with 9 bases fitting TRBD1. Germline CDR1 is KGHSH and CDR2 is LQKENI. V shed 4 bases, J shed 2 bases, and the junction held 5 bases outside the gene matches. The CDR3 length is 15 residues. The DNA for the CDR3 is TGTGCCAGCTCACTCCGACAGGGGGAAAACACTGAAGCTTTCTTT. Its protein product is CASSLRQGENTEAFF.

The J gene is TRBJ1-2, the V gene TRBV2; maybe TRBD1 (5 bases). This CDR3 spans 14 amino acids. V shed 4 bases and J shed 0 bases, with 9 bases lying between them. Germline values: CDR1 SNHLY, CDR2 FYNNEI. The CDR3 reads CASSVDSSNYGYTF. The DNA of the CDR3 is TGTGCCAGCAGTGTCGACAGCTCTAACTATGGCTACACCTTC.